Following are 31 T cell receptor beta chains from one sample sequenced in a study of T cells after yellow fever vaccination. TCRdb re-derived calls from the 5' RACE reads in MiXCR, one entry per CDR3 protein. The table lists around 120,000 distinct CDR3 sequences, 7.2% of them singletons. Here the sequenced sample was CD4+ T cells sorted from PBMCs, taken more than 40 days after the first yellow fever vaccination. The receptors originated from a man younger than 30 who received the YFV17D yellow fever vaccine.

This clonotype was counted between two and nine times. The J gene is TRBJ1-1, the V gene TRBV7-2, with D possibly TRBD1 on 5 matching bases. Trimming removed 10 bases from V and 6 bases from J, with 6 bases in between. Germline V gives CDR1 SGHTA, CDR2 FQGNSA. CDR3 size: 9 residues. The CDR3 is CATGAEAFF. The CDR3 region has the DNA TGTGCCACGGGGGCTGAAGCTTTCTTT.

This clonotype occurred many times. This chain joins TRBV11-2 and TRBJ2-1; 8 bases line up with TRBD1. The CDR3 spans 15 residues. The germline gives CDR1 SGHAT, CDR2 FQNNGV. Trimming removed 4 bases from V and 13 bases from J; junction bases left unmatched: 15. The CDR3 here is CASSSHRGKTPDQFF. In nucleotides, the CDR3 is TGTGCCAGCAGCTCCCACAGGGGGAAAACCCCGGACCAGTTCTTC.

The chain is built from TRBV4-2 and TRBJ2-1; 9 nucleotides match TRBD2. The CDR3 loop spans 16 amino acids. CDR1 and CDR2 from the germline V gene are LGHNA and YNFKEQ. V shed 4 bases and J 8 bases; nucleotides not matched to a gene: 12. The CDR3 loop is CASSPSGSGGHDEQFF. In DNA form, the CDR3 reads TGTGCCAGCAGCCCCAGTGGGAGCGGGGGGCACGATGAGCAGTTCTTC.

This clonotype was recorded at least ten times. The genes are TRBV6-5 and TRBJ2-5, with no clear D. The CDR3 covers 17 residues. Germline V gene data show CDR1 as MNHEY and CDR2 as SVGAGI. V was shortened by 0 bases and J by 2 bases, with 16 bases between the two germline ends. CDR3 coding DNA: TGTGCCAGCAGTTACTCTTATGGAGTCGCAGCTCAAGAGACCCAGTACTTC. It translates to CASSYSYGVAAQETQYF.

This clonotype was observed at least ten times. The J gene is TRBJ2-3, the V gene TRBV4-3; 7 nucleotides line up with TRBD2. CDR3 length: 17 amino acids. The junction had 7 bases not matched to a gene; V was cut back by 1 base and J by 0 bases. CDR1 is LGHNA, CDR2 YSLEER, per germline. CDR3 bases: TGCGCCAGCAGCCAAGGTGGAGCGGGGACTAGCACAGATACGCAGTATTTT. Its protein is CASSQGGAGTSTDTQYF.

This clonotype was observed at least ten times. This chain joins TRBV20-1 and TRBJ2-7, with D possibly being TRBD1 or TRBD2 (5 bases each). The germline CDR1 and CDR2 sequences are DFQATT and SNEGSKA (reference sequence). V was cut by 1 base and J by 7 bases, with 11 bases left in between. CDR3 length: 12 residues. The CDR3 sequence: CSARGQRQEQYF. CDR3 nucleotide sequence: TGCAGTGCTAGAGGACAGCGGCAAGAGCAGTACTTC.

In this sample, this clonotype turned up many times. The rearrangement joins TRBV20-1 to TRBJ1-1; D call uncertain. Trimming pared 2 bases from V and 13 bases from J, leaving 20 bases between. This CDR3 spans 13 amino acids. Germline V gives CDR1 DFQATT, CDR2 SNEGSKA (reference sequence). The CDR3 region is CSARPRAFSSGFF. The CDR3 DNA is TGCAGTGCTAGACCCAGAGCGTTTTCATCGGGTTTCTTT.

This clonotype was seen repeatedly, ten times or more. CDR3 nucleotides: TGTGCCAGCAGTTTTAGGGGGGGCATGAACACTGAAGCTTTCTTT. It yields the protein CASSFRGGMNTEAFF. This chain uses TRBV12-3 or TRBV12-4 with TRBJ1-1, with D perhaps matching TRBD1 (6 bases). V was shortened by 3 bases and J by 0 bases, with 11 bases between the two germline ends. The CDR3 is 15 amino acids.

The V gene is TRBV7-8, the J gene TRBJ1-6; TRBD1 aligns across 9 bases. This CDR3 has 17 amino acids. The ends lost 1 base at V and 4 bases at J; junction bases unmatched: 5. The germline CDR1 and CDR2 sequences are SGHVS and FQNEAQ. CDR3 in DNA: TGTGCCAGCAGCTTAGTAGGACAGGGGAGGTATAATTCACCCCTCCACTTT. It yields the protein CASSLVGQGRYNSPLHF.

This clonotype was counted many times. The V gene is TRBV15, the J gene TRBJ1-1; D uncertain. Trimming removed 0 bases from V and 9 bases from J, with 14 bases in between. Germline values: CDR1 LNHNV, CDR2 YYDKDF (reference sequence). This CDR3 comprises 14 residues. The CDR3: CATSRDRGGSKAFF. The CDR3, as DNA: TGTGCCACCAGCAGAGATCGTGGAGGGTCAAAAGCTTTCTTT.

This clonotype was recorded a few times. This chain uses TRBV5-1 with TRBJ1-5; D call uncertain. Germline V gene sequence: CDR1 SGHRS, CDR2 YFSETQ. V dropped 2 bases and J dropped 0 bases, with 18 bases sitting between them. This CDR3 spans 18 amino acids. The CDR3 here is CASSFRQRKTISNQPQHF. The CDR3 nucleotides read TGCGCCAGCAGCTTTAGACAACGCAAAACCATTAGCAATCAGCCCCAGCATTTT.

The chain has TRBV7-3 and TRBJ2-1, with D tentatively TRBD1 (5 bases). This CDR3 is built from 14 residues. V was clipped by 3 bases and J by 6 bases, with 12 bases between them. Per germline, CDR1 SGHTA and CDR2 FQGTGA. CDR3 amino acids: CASSFGYQGNEQFF. Written as DNA, the CDR3 is TGTGCCAGCAGCTTTGGCTATCAGGGCAATGAGCAGTTCTTC.

Ten or more counts support this clonotype. The chain recombines TRBV6-5 with TRBJ1-4; 9 nucleotides align to TRBD1. Losses at the gene ends were 8 bases for V and 7 bases for J; bases not matched to a gene: 5. The length of the CDR3 is 13 residues. Per germline, CDR1 MNHEY and CDR2 SVGAGI. The CDR3 region is CASGGQGSEKLFF. CDR3 nucleotides: TGTGCCAGCGGCGGACAGGGGAGTGAAAAACTGTTTTTT.

The rearrangement links TRBV18 to TRBJ2-1; 12 positions agree with TRBD2. CDR1 is KGHSH and CDR2 is LQKENI in the germline V gene. The J segment lost 0 bases and the V segment lost 3 bases, leaving 3 bases of the junction unmatched. The CDR3 runs 17 residues. This chain's CDR3 is CASSPPTSGGSYNEQFF. Here the CDR3 DNA reads TGTGCCAGCTCACCCCCGACTAGCGGGGGCTCCTACAATGAGCAGTTCTTC.

The V and J genes are TRBV19 and TRBJ2-1, with 8 bases that match TRBD2. The CDR3 length is 15 residues. V gave up 5 bases and J gave up 4 bases; unmatched junction bases: 7. Germline assignment: CDR1 LNHDA and CDR2 SQIVND (reference sequence). CDR3 residues: CASSRVSGEYNEQFF. As DNA, the CDR3 is TGTGCCAGTAGTCGGGTTAGCGGGGAATACAATGAGCAGTTCTTC.

This clonotype showed up many times. The V call is TRBV12-3 or TRBV12-4, the J call TRBJ2-5; the D gene is possibly TRBD2 (6 bases). This CDR3 is 14 amino acids long. V lost 6 bases and J 5 bases, leaving 16 bases between the germline ends. Here the CDR3 DNA reads TGTGCCAGCAGCGTGCCTGGGACTCCGGAGACCCAGTACTTC. As protein: CASSVPGTPETQYF.

This clonotype was counted many times. The chain carries TRBV5-6 and TRBJ2-1, with TRBD1 matching 7 bases. Germline V gene data show CDR1 as SGHDT and CDR2 as YYEEEE. The CDR3 extends over 16 amino acids. The J segment lost 0 bases and the V segment lost 7 bases, leaving 10 bases of the junction unmatched. CDR3 amino acids: CASGPNRGSSYNEQFF. CDR3 nucleotide sequence: TGTGCCAGCGGCCCGAACAGGGGCAGCTCCTACAATGAGCAGTTCTTC.

The V gene is TRBV5-1, the J gene TRBJ2-1, with a tentative D call TRBD2 (7 bases). V was shortened by 0 bases and J by 0 bases, with 25 bases between the two germline ends. This CDR3 contains 21 residues. CDR1 and CDR2 (germline): SGHRS, YFSETQ. The CDR3 nucleotides are TGCGCCAGCAGCTTGGCCAAAGGGGGGGGCGGGGCTCCAGTCTCCTACAATGAGCAGTTCTTC. This gives the protein CASSLAKGGGGAPVSYNEQFF.

This clonotype was seen many times. V is TRBV29-1 and J is TRBJ2-3; D perhaps matches TRBD2 (6 bases). Germline assignment: CDR1 SQVTM and CDR2 ANQGSEA. The V end was cut by 6 bases, the J end by 1 base, with 17 bases between. This CDR3 has 15 residues. The CDR3 DNA is TGCAGCGTGGGACTTCTGTGGAGTGGCACAGATACGCAGTATTTT. Its translation: CSVGLLWSGTDTQYF.

This clonotype was observed a handful of times. V usage is TRBV27 and J usage is TRBJ2-7; 11 bases fit TRBD1. The CDR3 sequence is 15 residues long. The germline V gene encodes CDR1 MNHEY and CDR2 SMNVEV (reference sequence). V was pared by 2 bases and J by 1 base, with 1 base of the junction left unmatched. The CDR3 DNA sequence: TGTGCCAGCAGTTTAGGGGACAGGGGGTCCTACGAGCAGTACTTC. Amino acids: CASSLGDRGSYEQYF.

This clonotype has at least ten counts. The chain employs TRBV7-2 and TRBJ1-1; D call uncertain. CDR1 is SGHTA, CDR2 FQGNSA, per germline. Trimming shortened V by 3 bases and J by 7 bases, and 12 bases separated the two germline ends. The CDR3 has 13 residues. In DNA form, the CDR3 reads TGTGCCAGCAGCTTTTTACACGGTTTTGAAGCTTTCTTT. Translated: CASSFLHGFEAFF.

This clonotype came up many times. J is TRBJ1-2 and V is TRBV7-2; TRBD1 is a possible D gene (5 bases). Germline CDR1 is SGHTA and CDR2 is FQGNSA. V was trimmed by 0 bases and J by 4 bases, leaving 9 bases between them. CDR3 length: 14 amino acids. CDR3 sequence (DNA): TGTGCCAGCAGCTTAGCGTTCCAGGGCTATGGCTACACCTTC. Its translation is CASSLAFQGYGYTF.

This clonotype was picked up many times. This chain joins TRBV4-3 and TRBJ2-2; 10 bases line up with TRBD1. The trim removed 1 base at V and 4 bases at J, leaving 3 bases unmatched. This CDR3 is 16 amino acids long. CDR1 is LGHNA and CDR2 is YSLEER in the germline V gene. The DNA for the CDR3 is TGCGCCAGCAGCCAAGGGGGACAGGGGAGCACCGGGGAGCTGTTTTTT. Encoded protein: CASSQGGQGSTGELFF.

This clonotype was seen at least ten times. The chain is built from TRBV12-3 or TRBV12-4 and TRBJ2-1; 8 bases map to TRBD2. The CDR3 has 16 amino acids. V dropped 5 bases and J dropped 6; count of bases not matched to a gene: 12. The CDR3 bases are TGTGCCAGCAGTCCCCGAGTACCAGCGGGGGCCAATGAGCAGTTCTTC. Its translation: CASSPRVPAGANEQFF.

This chain joins TRBV7-9 and TRBJ2-2; perhaps TRBD1 as D (6 bases). The CDR3 contains 17 residues. CDR1 and CDR2 (germline): SEHNR, FQNEAQ (reference sequence). V was trimmed by 1 base and J by 1 base, leaving 13 bases between them. CDR3 nucleotide sequence: TGTGCCAGCAGCTTAGGACAGGCGTCAAGGAACACCGGGGAGCTGTTTTTT. Protein: CASSLGQASRNTGELFF.

In this sample, this clonotype turned up many times. The chain couples TRBV7-2 to TRBJ2-1; 7 bases align to TRBD1. The CDR3 is made up of 14 amino acids. The trim removed 7 bases at V and 3 bases at J, leaving 6 bases unmatched. Germline-derived CDR1 and CDR2 are SGHTA and FQGNSA. CDR3 sequence (DNA): TGTGCCAGCAACGACAGGGCGAGCTACAATGAGCAGTTCTTC. Translated, it gives CASNDRASYNEQFF.

The J gene is TRBJ1-4, the V gene TRBV7-9, with D possibly TRBD1 on 5 matching bases. The V end lost 9 bases, the J end lost 4 bases, and 12 bases lay between the germline ends. Per the germline V gene, CDR1 is SEHNR and CDR2 is FQNEAQ (reference sequence). The CDR3 runs to 13 residues. CDR3 sequence reads: CASNKGSNEKLFF. The CDR3 DNA reads as TGTGCCAGTAACAAGGGGAGTAATGAAAAACTGTTTTTT.

This clonotype was counted at least ten times. This chain joins TRBV7-8 and TRBJ1-5, with D unresolved. Germline CDR1 and CDR2: SGHVS and FQNEAQ. V was pared by 0 bases and J by 9 bases, with 12 bases between. This CDR3 region has 14 residues. Here the CDR3 reads CASSLAVADRPQHF. CDR3 coding DNA: TGTGCCAGCAGCTTAGCGGTTGCGGATCGGCCCCAGCATTTT.

This clonotype has at least ten counts. V gene TRBV20-1 combines with J gene TRBJ2-5; 10 positions agree with TRBD2. V dropped 5 bases and J dropped 4; count of bases not matched to a gene: 4. The V gene's germline CDR1 is DFQATT and CDR2 SNEGSKA (reference sequence). This CDR3 is 13 amino acids long. Here the CDR3 DNA reads TGCAGTGCTGGCCTAGCGGGGGTAGAGACCCAGTACTTC. It translates to CSAGLAGVETQYF.

This clonotype showed up just a few times. The rearrangement uses TRBV6-2 or TRBV6-3 and TRBJ2-7, with D perhaps TRBD2 (7 bases). The germline V and J ends were trimmed by 6 bases and 2 bases, with 11 bases remaining between them. This CDR3 region has 13 residues. The germline CDR1 and CDR2 sequences are MNHEY and SVGEGT. The CDR3 loop reads CASRTGTTYEQYV. The CDR3 nucleotides read TGTGCCAGCAGAACAGGGACTACCTACGAGCAGTACGTC.

In this sample, this clonotype turned up many times. The rearrangement uses TRBV5-1 and TRBJ2-1; 8 bases are shared with TRBD2. The CDR3 has 13 amino acids. V lost 3 bases, J lost 8 bases, and 4 bases stayed unmatched. Per the germline V gene, CDR1 is SGHRS and CDR2 is YFSETQ. CDR3 sequence reads: CASSWRTSHEQFF. In DNA, the CDR3 is TGCGCCAGCAGCTGGAGGACTAGCCATGAGCAGTTCTTC.